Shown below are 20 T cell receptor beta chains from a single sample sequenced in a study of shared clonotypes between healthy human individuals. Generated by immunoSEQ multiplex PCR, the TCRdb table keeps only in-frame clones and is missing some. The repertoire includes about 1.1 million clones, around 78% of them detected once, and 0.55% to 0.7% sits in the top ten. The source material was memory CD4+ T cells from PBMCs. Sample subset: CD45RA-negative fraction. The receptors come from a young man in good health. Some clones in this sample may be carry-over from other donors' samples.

CDR3 coding DNA: TGTGCCAGCAGCTTAGACCGGCCAAATGAAAAACTGTTTTTT. This gives the protein CASSLDRPNEKLFF. The J gene is TRBJ1-4, the V gene TRBV11-1; D unresolved. The V end lost 1 base, the J end lost 5 bases, and 8 bases lay between the germline ends. The CDR3 loop spans 14 amino acids. Germline values: CDR1 SGHAT, CDR2 FQDESV (reference sequence).

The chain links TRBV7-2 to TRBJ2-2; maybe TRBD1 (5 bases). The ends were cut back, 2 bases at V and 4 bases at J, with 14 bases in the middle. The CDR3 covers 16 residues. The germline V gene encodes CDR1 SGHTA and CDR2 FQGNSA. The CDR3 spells CASSLILIQVTGELFF. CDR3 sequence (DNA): TGTGCCAGCAGCTTAATCTTAATACAGGTCACCGGGGAGCTGTTTTTT.

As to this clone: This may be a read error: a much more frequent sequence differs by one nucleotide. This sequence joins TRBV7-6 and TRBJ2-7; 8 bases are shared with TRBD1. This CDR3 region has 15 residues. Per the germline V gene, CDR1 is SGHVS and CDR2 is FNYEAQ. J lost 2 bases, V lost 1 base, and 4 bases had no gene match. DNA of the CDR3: TGTGCCAGCAGCTTAGGCAGGGGGCACACCTACGAGCAGTACTTC. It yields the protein CASSLGRGHTYEQYF.

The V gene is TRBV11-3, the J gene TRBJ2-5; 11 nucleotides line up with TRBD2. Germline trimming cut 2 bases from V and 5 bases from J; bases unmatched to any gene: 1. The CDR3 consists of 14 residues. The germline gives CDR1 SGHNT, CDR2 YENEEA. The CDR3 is CASSLTSGSETQYF. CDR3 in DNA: TGTGCCAGCAGCTTAACTAGCGGGAGTGAGACCCAGTACTTC. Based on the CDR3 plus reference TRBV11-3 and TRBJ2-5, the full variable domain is EAGVVQSPRYKIIEKKQPVAFWCNPISGHNTLYWYLQNLGQGPELLIRYENEEAVDDSQLPKDRFSAERLKGVDSTLKIQPAELGDSAVYLCASSLTSGSETQYFGPGTRLLVL.

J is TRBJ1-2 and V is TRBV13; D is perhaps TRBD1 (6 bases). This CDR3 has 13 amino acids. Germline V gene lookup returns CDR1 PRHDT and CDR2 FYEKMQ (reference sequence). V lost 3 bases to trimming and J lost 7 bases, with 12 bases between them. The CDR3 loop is CASSFRTVTGYTF. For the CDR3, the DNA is TGTGCCAGCAGCTTCCGGACAGTAACTGGCTACACCTTC.

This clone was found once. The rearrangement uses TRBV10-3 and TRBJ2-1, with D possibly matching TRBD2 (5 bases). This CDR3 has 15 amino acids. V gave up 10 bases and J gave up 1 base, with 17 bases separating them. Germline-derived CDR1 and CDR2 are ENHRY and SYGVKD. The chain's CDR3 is CATSGDGRSYNEQFF. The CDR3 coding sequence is TGTGCCACCAGCGGAGACGGGCGGTCCTACAATGAGCAGTTCTTC.

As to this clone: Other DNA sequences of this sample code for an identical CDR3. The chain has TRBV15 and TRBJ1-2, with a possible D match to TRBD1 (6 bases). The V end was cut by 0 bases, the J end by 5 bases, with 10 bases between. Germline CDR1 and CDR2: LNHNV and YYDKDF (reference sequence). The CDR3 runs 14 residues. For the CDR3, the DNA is TGTGCCACCAGCAGAGATAGGGGGTCGTATGGCTACACCTTC. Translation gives CATSRDRGSYGYTF.

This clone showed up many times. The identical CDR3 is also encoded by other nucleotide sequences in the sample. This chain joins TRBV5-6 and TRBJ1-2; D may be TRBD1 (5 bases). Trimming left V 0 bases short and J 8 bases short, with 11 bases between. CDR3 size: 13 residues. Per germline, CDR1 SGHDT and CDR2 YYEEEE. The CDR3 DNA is TGTGCCAGCAGCTTGGACAGGAACAGGGGCTACACCTTC. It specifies CASSLDRNRGYTF.

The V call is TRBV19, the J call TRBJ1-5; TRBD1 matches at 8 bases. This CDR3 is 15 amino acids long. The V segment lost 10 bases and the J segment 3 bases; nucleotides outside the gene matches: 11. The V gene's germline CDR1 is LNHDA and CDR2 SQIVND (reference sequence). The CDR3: CATKPRTGNNQPQHF. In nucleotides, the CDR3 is TGTGCCACCAAACCTCGGACAGGGAACAATCAGCCCCAGCATTTT. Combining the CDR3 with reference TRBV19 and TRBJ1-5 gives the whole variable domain DGGITQSPKYLFRKEGQNVTLSCEQNLNHDAMYWYRQDPGQGLRLIYYSQIVNDFQKGDIAEGYSVSREKKESFPLTVTSAQKNPTAFYLCATKPRTGNNQPQHFGDGTRLSIL.

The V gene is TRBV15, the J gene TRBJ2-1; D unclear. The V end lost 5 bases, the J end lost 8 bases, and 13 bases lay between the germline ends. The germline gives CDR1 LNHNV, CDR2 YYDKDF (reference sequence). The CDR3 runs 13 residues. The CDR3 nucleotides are TGTGCCACCAGCCCCCGACTTTGGGATGAGCAGTTCTTC. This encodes CATSPRLWDEQFF. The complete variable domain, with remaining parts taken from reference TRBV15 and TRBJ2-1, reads DAMVIQNPRYQVTQFGKPVTLSCSQTLNHNVMYWYQQKSSQAPKLLFHYYDKDFNNEADTPDNFQSRRPNTSFCFLDIRSPGLGDTAMYLCATSPRLWDEQFFGPGTRLTVL.

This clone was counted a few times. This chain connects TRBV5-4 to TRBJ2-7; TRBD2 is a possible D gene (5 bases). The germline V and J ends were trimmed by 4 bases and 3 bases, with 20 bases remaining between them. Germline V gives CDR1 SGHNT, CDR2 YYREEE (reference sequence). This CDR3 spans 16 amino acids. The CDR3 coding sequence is TGTGCCAGCAGCGCGCACTCGTGGGCTAGCAGCTACGAGCAGTACTTC. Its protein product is CASSAHSWASSYEQYF.

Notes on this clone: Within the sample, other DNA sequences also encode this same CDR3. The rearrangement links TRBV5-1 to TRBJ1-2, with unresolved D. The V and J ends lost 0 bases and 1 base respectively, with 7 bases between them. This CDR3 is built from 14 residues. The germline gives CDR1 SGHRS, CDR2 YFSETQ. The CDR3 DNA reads TGCGCCAGCAGCTTGGACGGCGGTAACTATGGCTACACCTTC. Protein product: CASSLDGGNYGYTF.

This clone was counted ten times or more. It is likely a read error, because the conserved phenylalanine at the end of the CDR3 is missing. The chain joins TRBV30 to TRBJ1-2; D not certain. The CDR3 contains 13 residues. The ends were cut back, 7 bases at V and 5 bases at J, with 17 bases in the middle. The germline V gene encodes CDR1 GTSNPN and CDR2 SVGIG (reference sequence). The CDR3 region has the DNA TGTGCCTATAAACTAACCCGGGGATATGGCTACACCCTC. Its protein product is CAYKLTRGYGYTL.

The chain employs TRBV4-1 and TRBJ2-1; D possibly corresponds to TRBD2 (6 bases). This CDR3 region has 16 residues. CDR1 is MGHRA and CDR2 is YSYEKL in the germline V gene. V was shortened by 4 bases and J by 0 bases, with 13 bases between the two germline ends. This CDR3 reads CASSRPGASSYNEQFF. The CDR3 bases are TGCGCCAGCAGCCGACCGGGAGCTAGCTCCTACAATGAGCAGTTCTTC.

The CDR3 bases are TGTGCCAGCAAGGCATGGACACACTATGGCTACACCTTC. This sequence encodes CASKAWTHYGYTF. The rearrangement links TRBV2 to TRBJ1-2, with TRBD1 as a possible D gene (5 bases). This CDR3 spans 13 amino acids. Trimming removed 7 bases at V and 3 bases at J, with 12 bases between. The germline CDR1 and CDR2 sequences are SNHLY and FYNNEI.

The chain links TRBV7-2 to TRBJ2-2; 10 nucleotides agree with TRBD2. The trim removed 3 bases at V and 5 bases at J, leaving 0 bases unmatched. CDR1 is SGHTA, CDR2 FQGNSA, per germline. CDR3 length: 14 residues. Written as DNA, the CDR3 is TGTGCCAGCAGCTTGACTAGCGGGACCGGGGAGCTGTTTTTT. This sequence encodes CASSLTSGTGELFF.

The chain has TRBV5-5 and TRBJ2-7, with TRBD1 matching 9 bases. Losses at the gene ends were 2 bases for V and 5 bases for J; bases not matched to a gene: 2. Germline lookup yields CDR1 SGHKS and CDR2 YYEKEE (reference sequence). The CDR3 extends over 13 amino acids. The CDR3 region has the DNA TGTGCCAGCAGCTTTAGGGACAGGGACGAGCAGTACTTC. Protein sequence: CASSFRDRDEQYF.

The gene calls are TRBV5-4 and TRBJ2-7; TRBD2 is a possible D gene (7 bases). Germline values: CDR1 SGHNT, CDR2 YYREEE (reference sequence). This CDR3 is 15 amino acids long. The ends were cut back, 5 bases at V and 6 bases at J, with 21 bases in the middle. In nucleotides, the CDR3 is TGTGCCAGCAGTAGGGAAAGCGGGATGGGGGCCGAGCAGTACTTC. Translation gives CASSRESGMGAEQYF.

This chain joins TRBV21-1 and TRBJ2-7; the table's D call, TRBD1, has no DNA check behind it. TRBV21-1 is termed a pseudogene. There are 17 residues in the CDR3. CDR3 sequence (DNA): TGTGCCAGCAGCAAAACTTTGCTCAGGGGTCCCCTCTACGAGCAGTACTTC. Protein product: CASSKTLLRGPLYEQYF.

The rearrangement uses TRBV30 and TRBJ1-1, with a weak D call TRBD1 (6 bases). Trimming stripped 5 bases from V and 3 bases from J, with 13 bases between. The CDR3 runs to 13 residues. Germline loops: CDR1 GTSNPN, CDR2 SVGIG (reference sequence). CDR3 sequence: CAWADRPYTEAFF. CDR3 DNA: TGTGCCTGGGCGGACAGACCATACACTGAAGCTTTCTTT.